This T cell receptor beta chain was sequenced in a study of radiation and T cells in renal cell carcinoma. Overall study: Nephrectomy followed 15 Gy stereotactic body radiation by 4 weeks. Study observations and caveats: From baseline, blood top tumor clonotypes peaked at 2 weeks post-radiation. No pretreatment tumor biopsies were available for baseline clonotypes.

Here immunoSEQ multiplex PCR was the method, and the copy in TCRdb shows in-frame clones only, minus some. The sample has roughly 140,000 clones; about 87% are singletons. The CDR3 contains 12 residues. CDR1 MNHEY and CDR2 SVGAGI come from the germline V gene. V gave up 10 bases and J gave up 0 bases, with 7 bases separating them. Time point reported: blood 2 weeks post-SBRT. Treatment indicated: 15 Gy SBRT to primary tumor, nephrectomy 4 weeks later. The patient's renal cell carcinoma had clear cell pathology. This clone was found a few times. The target antigen is unknown. The TCR was taken from a woman aged 45 to 65 with renal cell carcinoma. The chain combines TRBV6-5 with TRBJ1-3; D gene unclear. The sample here was blood, taken from a patient whose treatment included radiotherapy and nephrectomy. CDR3 amino acids: CATGSSGNTIYF. The CDR3 region has the DNA TGTGCCACCGGTTCCTCTGGAAACACCATATATTTT.